This entry is about one TCR beta chain. Its target is unknown. TCRdb's copy holds only in-frame clones and misses some; the assay was immunoSEQ multiplex PCR. The sample holds more than 95,000 clones, 85% to 90% seen once. This record belongs to a study of T cell responses to AZD1222 COVID-19 vaccine. Points from the study as a whole: The donor cohort was predominantly white British with a female majority, and clonal diversity may have been underestimated. Close to half of spike-specific TCRs reportedly recognize unmutated variant regions.

Between the trimmed V and J ends, which lost 1 base and 0 bases, there was a span of 15 bases. Germline assignment: CDR1 SGHNT and CDR2 YYREEE (reference sequence). The CDR3 runs to 17 residues. This sequence originates from an adult who received the AZD1222 COVID-19 vaccine. Sequenced here: peripheral blood, sampled 28 days after the second AZD1222 dose. V is TRBV5-4 and J is TRBJ2-3; TRBD1 is a possible D gene (6 bases). The CDR3 bases are TGTGCCAGCAGCTTGTCTCCGACAGGTTCTAGCACAGATACGCAGTATTTT. Amino acid sequence: CASSLSPTGSSTDTQYF.